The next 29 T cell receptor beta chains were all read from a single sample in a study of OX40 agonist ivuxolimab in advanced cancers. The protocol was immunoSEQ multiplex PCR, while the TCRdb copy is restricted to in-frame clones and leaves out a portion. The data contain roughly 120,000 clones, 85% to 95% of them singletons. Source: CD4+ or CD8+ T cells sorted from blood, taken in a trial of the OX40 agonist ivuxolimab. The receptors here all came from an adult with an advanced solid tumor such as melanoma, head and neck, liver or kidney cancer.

The CDR3 loop is CASSGRGLGYEQYF. The CDR3 nucleotides read TGTGCCAGCAGCGGCAGGGGGTTAGGCTACGAGCAGTACTTC. The rearrangement links TRBV5-8 to TRBJ2-7; the match to TRBD1 covers 7 bases. The CDR3 is 14 residues long. J lost 3 bases, V lost 4 bases, and 7 bases had no gene match. CDR1 is SGHTS, CDR2 YDEGEE, per germline.

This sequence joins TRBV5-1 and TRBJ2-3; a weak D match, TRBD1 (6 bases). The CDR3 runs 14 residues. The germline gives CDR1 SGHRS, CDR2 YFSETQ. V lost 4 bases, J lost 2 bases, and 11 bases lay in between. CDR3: CASSLRDNTDTQYF. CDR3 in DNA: TGCGCCAGCAGCCTCCGGGACAACACAGATACGCAGTATTTT.

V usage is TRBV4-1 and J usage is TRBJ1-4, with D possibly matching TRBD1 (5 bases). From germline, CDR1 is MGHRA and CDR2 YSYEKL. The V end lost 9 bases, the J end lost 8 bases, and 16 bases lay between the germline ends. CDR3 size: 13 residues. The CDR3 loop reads CASTKGEREKLFF. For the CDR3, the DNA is TGCGCCAGTACTAAAGGGGAGCGGGAAAAACTGTTTTTT.

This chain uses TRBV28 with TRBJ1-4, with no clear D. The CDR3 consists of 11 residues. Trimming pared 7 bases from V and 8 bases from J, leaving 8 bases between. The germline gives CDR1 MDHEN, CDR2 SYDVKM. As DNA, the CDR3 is TGTGCCAGCACAAAAGACGAAAAACTGTTTTTT. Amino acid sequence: CASTKDEKLFF.

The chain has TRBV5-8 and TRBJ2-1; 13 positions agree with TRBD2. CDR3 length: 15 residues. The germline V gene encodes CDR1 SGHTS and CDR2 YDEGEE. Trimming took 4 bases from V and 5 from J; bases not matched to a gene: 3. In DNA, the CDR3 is TGTGCCAGCAGCCAAGGGACTAGCGGGGACAATGAGCAGTTCTTC. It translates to CASSQGTSGDNEQFF.

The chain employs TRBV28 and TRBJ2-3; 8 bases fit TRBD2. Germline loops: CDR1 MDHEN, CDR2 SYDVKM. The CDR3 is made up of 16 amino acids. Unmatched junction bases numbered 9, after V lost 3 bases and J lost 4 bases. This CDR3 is CASSLVSAGGSDTQYF. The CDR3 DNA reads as TGTGCCAGCAGTTTGGTTAGTGCGGGAGGCTCAGATACGCAGTATTTT.

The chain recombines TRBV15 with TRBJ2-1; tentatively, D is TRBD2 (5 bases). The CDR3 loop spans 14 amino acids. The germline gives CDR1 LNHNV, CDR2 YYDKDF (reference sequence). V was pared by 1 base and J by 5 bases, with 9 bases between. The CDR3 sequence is CATSRAGMNNEQFF. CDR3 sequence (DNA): TGTGCCACCAGCAGAGCGGGAATGAACAATGAGCAGTTCTTC.

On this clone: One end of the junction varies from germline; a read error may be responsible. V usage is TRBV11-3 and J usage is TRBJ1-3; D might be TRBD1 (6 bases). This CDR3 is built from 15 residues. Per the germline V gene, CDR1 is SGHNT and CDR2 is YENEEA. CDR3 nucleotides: TGCGCCAGCAGCTTATTGGGGGCTACTGGAAACACCATATATTTT. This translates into CASSLLGATGNTIYF.

This CDR3 reads CASSLGDRGRNSPLHF. For the CDR3, the DNA is TGCGCCAGCAGCTTGGGGGACAGGGGGAGAAATTCACCCCTCCACTTT. The rearrangement joins TRBV5-1 to TRBJ1-6, with 11 bases that match TRBD1. The germline gives CDR1 SGHRS, CDR2 YFSETQ. J was trimmed by 7 bases and V by 0 bases; bases with no gene match: 3. CDR3 length: 16 residues.

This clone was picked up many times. In nucleotides, the CDR3 is TGCGCCAGTAAACCACTATGGGGGAGGGGGAATGAAAAACTGTTTTTT. Amino acid sequence: CASKPLWGRGNEKLFF. The V call is TRBV4-1, the J call TRBJ1-4; D perhaps matches TRBD1 (6 bases). The CDR3 consists of 16 residues. Germline V CDR1 and CDR2: MGHRA, YSYEKL. Trimming pared 9 bases from V and 5 bases from J, leaving 22 bases between.

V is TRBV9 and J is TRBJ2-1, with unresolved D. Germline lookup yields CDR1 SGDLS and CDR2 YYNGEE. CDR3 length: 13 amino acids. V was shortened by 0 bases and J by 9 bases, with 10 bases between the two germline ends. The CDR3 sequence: CASSVDTFGEQFF. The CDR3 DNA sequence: TGTGCCAGCAGCGTAGATACATTTGGTGAGCAGTTCTTC.

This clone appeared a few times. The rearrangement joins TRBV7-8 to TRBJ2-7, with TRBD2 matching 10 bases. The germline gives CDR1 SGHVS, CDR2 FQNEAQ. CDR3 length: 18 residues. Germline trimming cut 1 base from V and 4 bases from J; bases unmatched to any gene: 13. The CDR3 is CASSLGDLVLAGEYEQYF. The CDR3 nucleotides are TGTGCCAGCAGCTTAGGAGACCTGGTGCTAGCGGGAGAGTACGAGCAGTACTTC.

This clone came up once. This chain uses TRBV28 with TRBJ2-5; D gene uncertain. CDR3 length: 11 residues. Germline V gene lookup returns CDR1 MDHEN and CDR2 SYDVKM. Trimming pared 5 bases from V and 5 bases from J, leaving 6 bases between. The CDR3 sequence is CASSPRETQYF. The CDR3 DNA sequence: TGTGCCAGCAGTCCCCGGGAGACCCAGTACTTC.

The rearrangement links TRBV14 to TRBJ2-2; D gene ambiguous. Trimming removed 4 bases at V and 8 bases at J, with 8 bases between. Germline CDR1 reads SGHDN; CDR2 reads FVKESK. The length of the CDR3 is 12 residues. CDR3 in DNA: TGTGCCAGCAGCCCCCGGGCAGGGGAGCTGTTTTTT. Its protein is CASSPRAGELFF.

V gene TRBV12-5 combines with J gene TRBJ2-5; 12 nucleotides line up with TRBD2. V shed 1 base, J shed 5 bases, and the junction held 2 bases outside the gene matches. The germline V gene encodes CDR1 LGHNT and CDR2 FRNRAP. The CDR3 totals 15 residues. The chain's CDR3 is CASGLGLAGGETQYF. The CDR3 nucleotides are TGTGCTAGTGGTTTGGGGCTAGCGGGAGGGGAGACCCAGTACTTC.

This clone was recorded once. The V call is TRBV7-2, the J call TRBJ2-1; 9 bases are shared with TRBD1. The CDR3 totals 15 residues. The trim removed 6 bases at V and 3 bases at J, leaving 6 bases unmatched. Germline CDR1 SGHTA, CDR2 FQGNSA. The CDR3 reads CASRFTGGFYNEQFF. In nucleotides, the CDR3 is TGTGCCAGCAGATTTACAGGGGGCTTCTACAATGAGCAGTTCTTC. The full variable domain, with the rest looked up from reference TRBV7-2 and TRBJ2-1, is GAGVSQSPSNKVTEKGKDVELRCDPISGHTALYWYRQSLGQGLEFLIYFQGNSAPDKSGLPSDRFSAERTGGSVSTLTIQRTQQEDSAVYLCASRFTGGFYNEQFFGPGTRLTVL.

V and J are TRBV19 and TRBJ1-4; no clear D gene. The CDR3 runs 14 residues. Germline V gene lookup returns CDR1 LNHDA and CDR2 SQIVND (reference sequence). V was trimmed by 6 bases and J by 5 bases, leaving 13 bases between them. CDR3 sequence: CASSSRSQNEKLFF. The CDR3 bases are TGTGCCAGTAGCTCCCGGAGCCAGAATGAAAAACTGTTTTTT.

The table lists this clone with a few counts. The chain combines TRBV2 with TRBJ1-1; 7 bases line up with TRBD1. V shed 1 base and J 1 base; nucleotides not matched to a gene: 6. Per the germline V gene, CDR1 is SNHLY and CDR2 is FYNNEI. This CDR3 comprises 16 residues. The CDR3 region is CASSEGTGQPNTEAFF. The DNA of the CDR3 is TGTGCCAGCAGTGAAGGTACGGGACAGCCGAACACTGAAGCTTTCTTT.

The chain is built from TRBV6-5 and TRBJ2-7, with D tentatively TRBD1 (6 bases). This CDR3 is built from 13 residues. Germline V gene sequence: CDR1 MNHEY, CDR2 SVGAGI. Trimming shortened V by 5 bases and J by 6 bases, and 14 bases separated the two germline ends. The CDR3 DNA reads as TGTGCCAGCAGTCCAGGGGTCCGTGGCGAGCAGTACTTC. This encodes CASSPGVRGEQYF.

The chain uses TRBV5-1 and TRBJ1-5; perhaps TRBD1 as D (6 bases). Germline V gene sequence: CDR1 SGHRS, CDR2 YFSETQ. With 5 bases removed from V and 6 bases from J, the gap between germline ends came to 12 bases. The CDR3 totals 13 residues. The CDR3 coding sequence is TGCGCCAGCAGGGGGGGGCGCGGTCAGCCCCAGCATTTT. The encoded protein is CASRGGRGQPQHF.

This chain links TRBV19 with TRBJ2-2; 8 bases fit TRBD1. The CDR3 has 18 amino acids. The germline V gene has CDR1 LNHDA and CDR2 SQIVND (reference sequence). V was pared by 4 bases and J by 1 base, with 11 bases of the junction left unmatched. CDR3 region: CASSKSLQGAQNTGELFF. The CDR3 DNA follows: TGTGCCAGTAGTAAGTCACTTCAGGGGGCGCAGAACACCGGGGAGCTGTTTTTT.

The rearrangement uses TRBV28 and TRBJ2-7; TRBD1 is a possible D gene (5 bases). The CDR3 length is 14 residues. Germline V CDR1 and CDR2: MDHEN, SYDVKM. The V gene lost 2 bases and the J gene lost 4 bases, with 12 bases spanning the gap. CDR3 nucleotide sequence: TGTGCCAGCAGTTTACTCAGGGCGCCTTACGAGCAGTACTTC. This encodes CASSLLRAPYEQYF. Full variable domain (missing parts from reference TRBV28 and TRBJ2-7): DVKVTQSSRYLVKRTGEKVFLECVQDMDHENMFWYRQDPGLGLRLIYFSYDVKMKEKGDIPEGYSVSREKKERFSLILESASTNQTSMYLCASSLLRAPYEQYFGPGTRLTVT.

CDR3 protein: CSAGARDTIYF. DNA of the CDR3: TGCAGTGCTGGGGCAAGGGACACCATATATTTT. V is TRBV20-1 and J is TRBJ1-3; D might be TRBD1 (5 bases). The CDR3 loop spans 11 amino acids. The V end was cut by 5 bases, the J end by 8 bases, with 10 bases between. Germline loops: CDR1 DFQATT, CDR2 SNEGSKA (reference sequence).

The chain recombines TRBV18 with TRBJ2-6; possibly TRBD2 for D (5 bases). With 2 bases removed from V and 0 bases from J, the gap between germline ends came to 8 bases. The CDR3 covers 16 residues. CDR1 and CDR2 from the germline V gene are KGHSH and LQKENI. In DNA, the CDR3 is TGTGCCAGCTCACCATCGGAGGCCTCTGGGGCCAACGTCCTGACTTTC. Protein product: CASSPSEASGANVLTF.

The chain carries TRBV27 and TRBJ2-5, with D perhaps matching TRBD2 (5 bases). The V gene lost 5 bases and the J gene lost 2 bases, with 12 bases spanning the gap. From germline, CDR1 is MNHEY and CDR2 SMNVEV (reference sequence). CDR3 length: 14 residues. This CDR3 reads CASSLRRGQETQYF. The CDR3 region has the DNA TGTGCCAGCAGTCTTCGACGGGGACAAGAGACCCAGTACTTC.

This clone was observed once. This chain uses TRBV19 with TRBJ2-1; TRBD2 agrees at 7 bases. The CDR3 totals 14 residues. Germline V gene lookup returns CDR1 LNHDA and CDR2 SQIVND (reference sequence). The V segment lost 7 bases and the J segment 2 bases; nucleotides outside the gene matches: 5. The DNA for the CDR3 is TGTGCCAGTACCTGGGGACTACCCTACAATGAGCAGTTCTTC. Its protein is CASTWGLPYNEQFF.

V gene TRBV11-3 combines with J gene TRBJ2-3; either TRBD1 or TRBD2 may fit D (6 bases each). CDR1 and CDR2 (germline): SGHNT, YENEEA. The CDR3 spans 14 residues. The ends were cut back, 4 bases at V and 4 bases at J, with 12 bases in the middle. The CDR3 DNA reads TGTGCCAGCAGCTCCCGGAGGGGGGCAGATACGCAGTATTTT. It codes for CASSSRRGADTQYF.

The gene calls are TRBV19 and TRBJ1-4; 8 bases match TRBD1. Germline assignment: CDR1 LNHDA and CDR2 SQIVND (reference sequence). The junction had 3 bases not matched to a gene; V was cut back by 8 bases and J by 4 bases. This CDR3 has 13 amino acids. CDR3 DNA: TGTGCCAGTGGGGACAGGCTTAATGAAAAACTGTTTTTT. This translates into CASGDRLNEKLFF.

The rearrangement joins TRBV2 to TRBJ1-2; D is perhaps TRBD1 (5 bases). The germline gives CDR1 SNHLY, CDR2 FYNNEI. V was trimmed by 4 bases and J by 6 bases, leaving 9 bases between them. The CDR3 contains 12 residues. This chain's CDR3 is CASSAEGHGYTF. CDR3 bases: TGTGCCAGCAGTGCGGAGGGGCATGGCTACACCTTC.